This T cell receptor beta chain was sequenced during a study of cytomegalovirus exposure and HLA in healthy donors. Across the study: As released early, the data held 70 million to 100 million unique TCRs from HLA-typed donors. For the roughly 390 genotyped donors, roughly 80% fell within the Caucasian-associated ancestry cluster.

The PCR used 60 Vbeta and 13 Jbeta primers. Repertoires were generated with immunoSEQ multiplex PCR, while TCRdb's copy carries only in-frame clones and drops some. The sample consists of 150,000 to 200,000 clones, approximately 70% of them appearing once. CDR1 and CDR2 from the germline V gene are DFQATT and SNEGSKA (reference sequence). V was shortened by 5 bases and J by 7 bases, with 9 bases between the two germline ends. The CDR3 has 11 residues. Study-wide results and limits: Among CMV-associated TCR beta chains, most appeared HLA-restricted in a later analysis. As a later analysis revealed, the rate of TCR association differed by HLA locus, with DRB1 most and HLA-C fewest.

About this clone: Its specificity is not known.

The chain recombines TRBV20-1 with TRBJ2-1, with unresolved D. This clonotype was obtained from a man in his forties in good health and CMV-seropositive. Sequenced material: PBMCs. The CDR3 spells CSAPPRNEQFF. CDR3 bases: TGCAGTGCTCCTCCGAGGAATGAGCAGTTCTTC.